A single sample is the source of the 21 T cell receptor beta chains below, sequenced in a study of molecular identifiers for immune sequencing clone quantification. MiXCR, applied by TCRdb to the PCR reads, yields one record per CDR3 protein. This table holds roughly 320,000 distinct CDR3 sequences, 20% to 25% found once. Sequenced material: naive CD8+ T cells from blood, with Jurkat cell RNA spiked in. Subset denoted: FACS-sorted CD8+CD4-CCR7+CD45RA+ naive T cells. The receptors stem from a human donor in good health. Some libraries in this study had Jurkat cell RNA spiked in.

In regard to this clonotype: A much larger clone differs from this one at a single base, so this may be a read error. V and J are TRBV3-1 and TRBJ2-7; D not resolved. Germline V lookup: CDR1 LGHDT, CDR2 YNNKEL (reference sequence). CDR3 size: 12 residues. CDR3 DNA sequence: TGTGCCAGCAGCCAGCGGTCCTACGAGCCGTACTTC. It encodes CASSQRSYEPYF.

This chain joins TRBV11-3 and TRBJ2-2; 9 nucleotides agree with TRBD2. The CDR3 is 17 amino acids. CDR1 SGHNT and CDR2 YENEEA come from the germline V gene. The ends lost 1 base at V and 1 base at J; junction bases unmatched: 4. CDR3: CASSLGSGRENTGELFF. CDR3 sequence (DNA): TGTGCCAGCAGCTTAGGTAGCGGGAGAGAGAACACCGGGGAGCTGTTTTTT.

On this clonotype itself: One junction end disagrees with the germline gene, perhaps due to a read error. This rearrangement joins TRBV4-3 to TRBJ1-3; 7 positions agree with TRBD1. This CDR3 has 19 amino acids. CDR1 and CDR2 from the germline V gene are LGHNA and YSLEER. CDR3 residues: CASSQDHRGRGGYGNAIYF. The CDR3 DNA reads TGCGCCAGCAGCCAAGATCATAGGGGGCGAGGGGGTTATGGAAACGCCATATATTTT.

Notes on this clonotype: The junction departs from germline at one end; a sequencing error may be responsible. The CDR3 DNA sequence: TGTGCCAGCCCACCTGACCGATTAGGACAGCTCATGAACACTGAAGCTTTCTTT. Translation: CASPPDRLGQLMNTEAFF. This chain links TRBV18 with TRBJ1-1, with D possibly matching TRBD1 (6 bases). Per the germline V gene, CDR1 is KGHSH and CDR2 is LQKENI. CDR3 length: 18 amino acids.

This clonotype was detected many times. V and J are TRBV28 and TRBJ2-7, with unresolved D. Germline loops: CDR1 MDHEN, CDR2 SYDVKM. V lost 6 bases and J lost 0, with 9 bases in between. The CDR3 totals 13 residues. The CDR3 here is CASSPSRSYEQYF. The CDR3 nucleotides are TGTGCCAGCAGCCCTTCACGCTCCTACGAGCAGTACTTC.

This clonotype occurred many times. The chain is built from TRBV9 and TRBJ2-7; D uncertain. This CDR3 spans 13 amino acids. The germline V gene has CDR1 SGDLS and CDR2 YYNGEE. Trimming took 0 bases from V and 4 from J, leaving 8 bases between them. DNA for the CDR3: TGTGCCAGCAGCGTAGAAATAGGATACGAGCAGTACTTC. It is translated as CASSVEIGYEQYF.

At least ten counts were recorded for this clonotype. The chain is built from TRBV6-2 or TRBV6-3 and TRBJ2-3, with 15 bases that match TRBD2. J lost 6 bases, V lost 6 bases, and 4 bases had no gene match. The germline V gene has CDR1 MNHEY and CDR2 SVGEGT. The length of the CDR3 is 15 residues. The chain's CDR3 is CASSQGLAGGDTQYF. CDR3 nucleotides: TGTGCCAGCAGCCAAGGACTAGCGGGAGGGGATACGCAGTATTTT.

As to this clonotype: A much larger clone sits a single nucleotide away, making a read error possible. The chain links TRBV7-9 to TRBJ2-1; TRBD2 is a possible D gene (6 bases). The V and J ends lost 7 bases and 0 bases respectively, with 28 bases between them. Germline V gene sequence: CDR1 SEHNR, CDR2 FQNEAQ (reference sequence). The CDR3 runs 20 residues. CDR3 sequence reads: CASISQPGGPPAISYNEQFF. CDR3 in DNA: TGTGCCAGCATCTCCCAGCCCGGGGGACCGCCCGCGATCTCCTACAATGAGCAGTTCTTC.

The J gene is TRBJ2-7, the V gene TRBV4-1; D is perhaps TRBD1 (6 bases). The V gene's germline CDR1 is MGHRA and CDR2 YSYEKL. The V end lost 3 bases, the J end lost 5 bases, and 14 bases lay between the germline ends. The CDR3 is 14 residues long. CDR3 DNA: TGCGCCAGCAGCCAGAGACCACAGGGCAACGAGCAGTACTTC. This sequence encodes CASSQRPQGNEQYF.

This clonotype was counted ten times or more. J is TRBJ2-2 and V is TRBV30; a possible D gene is TRBD2 (5 bases). This CDR3 contains 13 residues. From germline, CDR1 is GTSNPN and CDR2 SVGIG (reference sequence). V lost 4 bases and J lost 6, with 12 bases in between. The CDR3 region has the DNA TGTGCCTGGACCGAGGGATCGGCCGGGGAGCTGTTTTTT. Its protein product is CAWTEGSAGELFF.

This clonotype was recorded a few times. The chain employs TRBV20-1 and TRBJ2-7; 9 bases agree with TRBD1. Germline assignment: CDR1 DFQATT and CDR2 SNEGSKA (reference sequence). The CDR3 length is 14 residues. Germline trimming cut 6 bases from V and 6 bases from J; bases unmatched to any gene: 12. The CDR3 region has the DNA TGCAGTGCAACCGGGACAGGGTTTGACTTCGAGCAGTACTTC. Its translation: CSATGTGFDFEQYF.

In the case of this clonotype: Since a much larger clone is just one base distant, this may be a read error. The gene calls are TRBV7-3 and TRBJ2-1; D might be TRBD2 (5 bases). Germline CDR1 and CDR2: SGHTA and FQGTGA. The CDR3 length is 15 residues. The CDR3: CACSLHGNSYNEQFF. For the CDR3, the DNA is TGTGCCTGCAGCTTACACGGGAATTCCTACAATGAGCAGTTCTTC.

This rearrangement joins TRBV5-1 to TRBJ2-5; 13 nucleotides align to TRBD2. Looked up from germline, CDR1 is SGHRS and CDR2 is YFSETQ. The V gene end was trimmed by 4 bases and the J gene end by 4 bases; junction bases not matched to a gene: 19. This CDR3 has 20 amino acids. CDR3 sequence: CASSDRLAGLAGDRGETQYF. As DNA, the CDR3 is TGCGCCAGCAGCGACCGACTAGCAGGACTAGCGGGGGATAGAGGAGAGACCCAGTACTTC.

The table lists this clonotype with many counts. V gene TRBV27 combines with J gene TRBJ1-5; D is possibly TRBD1 (5 bases). Trimming removed 4 bases from V and 4 bases from J, with 8 bases in between. CDR1 and CDR2 (germline): MNHEY, SMNVEV (reference sequence). The CDR3 totals 13 residues. CDR3 sequence reads: CASSWQGNQPQHF. For the CDR3, the DNA is TGTGCCAGCAGTTGGCAGGGAAATCAGCCCCAGCATTTT.

This clonotype showed up many times. The J gene is TRBJ1-1, the V gene TRBV24-1, with D unresolved. Germline V gene lookup returns CDR1 KGHDR and CDR2 SFDVKD. This CDR3 spans 17 amino acids. Trimming pared 2 bases from V and 0 bases from J, leaving 15 bases between. The CDR3 protein is CATSDSPGKPVNTEAFF. The DNA for the CDR3 is TGTGCCACCAGTGATTCGCCGGGAAAACCTGTGAACACTGAAGCTTTCTTT.

A note on this clonotype: A much larger clone differs from this one at a single base, so this may be a read error. The V gene is TRBV7-9, the J gene TRBJ2-1, with 11 bases matching TRBD1. The trim removed 8 bases at V and 9 bases at J, leaving 12 bases unmatched. This CDR3 contains 15 residues. Germline loops: CDR1 SEHNR, CDR2 FQNEAQ (reference sequence). The CDR3 sequence is CASPSGQGAWTEQFF. DNA of the CDR3: TGTGCCAGCCCTTCAGGACAGGGGGCGTGGACTGAGCAGTTCTTC.

Notes on this clonotype: A much larger clone lies a single base off, so this may be a read error. The genes are TRBV4-3 and TRBJ2-7, with D perhaps TRBD1 (5 bases). Trimming shortened V by 0 bases and J by 9 bases, and 15 bases separated the two germline ends. Germline loops: CDR1 LGHNA, CDR2 YSLEER. This CDR3 region has 14 residues. The CDR3 coding sequence is TGCGCCAGCAGCCAAGATCGGCAGGGCGGCGGGCAGTACTTC. The encoded protein is CASSQDRQGGGQYF.

In its sample, this clonotype was seen many times. This chain uses TRBV6-2 or TRBV6-3 with TRBJ1-1; D is uncertain. This CDR3 comprises 16 residues. From germline, CDR1 is MNHEY and CDR2 SVGEGT. V was cut by 6 bases and J by 5 bases, with 22 bases left in between. The CDR3: CASSLTYSTRMTEAFF. In DNA form, the CDR3 reads TGTGCCAGCAGCCTTACCTACTCCACTAGAATGACTGAAGCTTTCTTT.

A word on this clonotype: This may stem from a read error, because a much larger clone lies one nucleotide away. The rearrangement uses TRBV19 and TRBJ1-5, with D hard to call. CDR1 and CDR2 from the germline V gene are LNHDA and SQIVND (reference sequence). The CDR3 has 14 residues. The DNA for the CDR3 is TGTGCCGGTAGTATAGTCTGGGGTTCCCAGCCCCAGCATTTT. Amino acid sequence: CAGSIVWGSQPQHF.

To note about this clonotype: This may be a read error: a much more frequent sequence differs by one nucleotide. This chain uses TRBV7-2 with TRBJ2-7; 10 nucleotides align to TRBD2. The germline V gene has CDR1 SGHTA and CDR2 FQGNSA. This CDR3 comprises 17 residues. V lost 5 bases and J lost 1; bases outside the gene matches: 11. CDR3 sequence: CASSPPASGSLSYEQYF. Here the CDR3 DNA reads TGTGCCAGCAGCCCCCCCGCTAGCGGGAGCTTGTCCTACGAGCAGTACTTC. Using reference TRBV7-2 and TRBJ2-7 for the parts outside the CDR3, the full variable domain is GAGVSQSPSNKVTEKGKDVELRCDPISGHTALYWYRQSLGQGLEFLIYFQGNSAPDKSGLPSDRFSAERTGGSVSTLTIQRTQQEDSAVYLCASSPPASGSLSYEQYFGPGTRLTVT.

The CDR3 region is CASSSGIAGFTDTQYF. The DNA of the CDR3 is TGTGCCAGCAGCTCAGGGATAGCGGGATTTACAGATACGCAGTATTTT. The chain employs TRBV7-9 and TRBJ2-3; TRBD2 matches at 8 bases. V lost 4 bases to trimming and J lost 3 bases; unmatched junction nucleotides: 9. From germline, CDR1 is SEHNR and CDR2 FQNEAQ (reference sequence). CDR3 length: 16 residues.